This TCR beta chain emerged from a study of CD8 T cells in ankylosing spondylitis. Study outcomes and limitations: Past research had described some motif variants in reactive arthritis synovial fluid and blood.

CDR1 SQVTM and CDR2 ANQGSEA come from the germline V gene. The CDR3 spans 16 residues. V lost 4 bases, J lost 0 bases, and 16 bases lay in between. It was by quantitative 5'-RACE with molecular barcodes that TCR beta libraries were made. MiXCR, run by TCRdb on the 5' RACE reads, gives a single entry per CDR3 protein. The sample lists a few hundred thousand distinct CDR3 sequences; 15% to 20% were seen once. This clonotype was detected many times. The antigen is not known. The chain couples TRBV29-1 to TRBJ2-1; either TRBD1 or TRBD2 may supply D (5 bases each). The clonotype originates from a male donor with ankylosing spondylitis or in good health (not recorded which). Sequences were obtained from blood, either unsorted or a sorted T cell fraction (not recorded which). CDR3 sequence reads: CSVVSGTRSSYNEQFF. CDR3 bases: TGCAGCGTTGTGTCGGGGACCAGGAGCTCCTACAATGAGCAGTTCTTC.